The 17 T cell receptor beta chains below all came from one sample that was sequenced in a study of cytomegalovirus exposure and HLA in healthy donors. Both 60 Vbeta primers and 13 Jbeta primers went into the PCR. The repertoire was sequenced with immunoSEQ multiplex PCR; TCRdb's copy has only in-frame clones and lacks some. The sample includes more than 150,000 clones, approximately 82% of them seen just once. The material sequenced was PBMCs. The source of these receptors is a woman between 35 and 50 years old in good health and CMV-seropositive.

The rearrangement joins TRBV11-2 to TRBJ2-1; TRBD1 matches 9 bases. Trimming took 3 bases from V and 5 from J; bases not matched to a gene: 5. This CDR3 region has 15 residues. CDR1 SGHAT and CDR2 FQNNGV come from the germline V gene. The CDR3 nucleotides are TGTGCCAGCAGCTTGGGACAGGGAAGACACAATGAGCAGTTCTTC. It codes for CASSLGQGRHNEQFF.

CDR3 loop: CASSVRRGNEQFF. The DNA for the CDR3 is TGTGCCAGCAGTGTGCGACGAGGGAATGAGCAGTTCTTC. The chain employs TRBV6-1 and TRBJ2-1, with D possibly matching TRBD2 (5 bases). V was cut by 4 bases and J by 7 bases, with 11 bases left in between. From germline, CDR1 is MNHNS and CDR2 SASEGT. CDR3 length: 13 residues.

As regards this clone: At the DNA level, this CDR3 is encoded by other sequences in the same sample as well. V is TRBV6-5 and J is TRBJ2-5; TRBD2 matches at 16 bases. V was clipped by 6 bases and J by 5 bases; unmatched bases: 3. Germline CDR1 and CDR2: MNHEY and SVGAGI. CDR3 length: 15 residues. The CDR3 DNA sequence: TGTGCCAGCAGGGGACTAGCGGGAGGGCAGGAGACCCAGTACTTC. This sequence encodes CASRGLAGGQETQYF.

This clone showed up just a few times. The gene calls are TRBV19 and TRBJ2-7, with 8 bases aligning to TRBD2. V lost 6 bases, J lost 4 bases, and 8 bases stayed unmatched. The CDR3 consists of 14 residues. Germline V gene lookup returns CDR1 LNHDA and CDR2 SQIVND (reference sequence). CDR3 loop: CASSLLAEPYEQYF. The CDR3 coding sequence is TGTGCCAGTAGCCTACTAGCGGAGCCTTACGAGCAGTACTTC.

The CDR3 loop is CASLSTTGHEQYF. The DNA for the CDR3 is TGTGCCAGCCTGTCAACGACAGGCCACGAGCAGTACTTC. The chain carries TRBV27 and TRBJ2-7, with a tentative D call TRBD1 (6 bases). V was pared by 8 bases and J by 5 bases, with 16 bases between. The CDR3 has 13 amino acids. CDR1 and CDR2 from the germline V gene are MNHEY and SMNVEV (reference sequence).

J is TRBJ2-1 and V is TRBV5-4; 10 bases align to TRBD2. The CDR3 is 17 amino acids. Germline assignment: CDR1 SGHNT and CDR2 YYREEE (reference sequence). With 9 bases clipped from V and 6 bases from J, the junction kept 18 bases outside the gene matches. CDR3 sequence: CATEKPSAGGSPNEQFF. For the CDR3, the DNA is TGTGCCACCGAAAAACCATCAGCGGGAGGGTCTCCCAATGAGCAGTTCTTC.

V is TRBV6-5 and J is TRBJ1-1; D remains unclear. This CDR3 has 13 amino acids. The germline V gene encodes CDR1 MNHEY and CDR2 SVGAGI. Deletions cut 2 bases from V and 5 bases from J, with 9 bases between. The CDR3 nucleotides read TGTGCCAGCAGTTACGTACCGGGGACTGAAGCTTTCTTT. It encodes CASSYVPGTEAFF.

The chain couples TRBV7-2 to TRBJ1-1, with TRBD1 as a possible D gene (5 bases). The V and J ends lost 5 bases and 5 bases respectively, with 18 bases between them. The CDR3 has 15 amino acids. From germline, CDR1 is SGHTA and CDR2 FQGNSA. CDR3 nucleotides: TGTGCCAGCAGCAGATTCGCAGGGAAGTCGACTGAAGCTTTCTTT. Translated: CASSRFAGKSTEAFF. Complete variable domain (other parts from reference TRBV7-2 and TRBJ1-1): GAGVSQSPSNKVTEKGKDVELRCDPISGHTALYWYRQSLGQGLEFLIYFQGNSAPDKSGLPSDRFSAERTGGSVSTLTIQRTQQEDSAVYLCASSRFAGKSTEAFFGQGTRLTVV.

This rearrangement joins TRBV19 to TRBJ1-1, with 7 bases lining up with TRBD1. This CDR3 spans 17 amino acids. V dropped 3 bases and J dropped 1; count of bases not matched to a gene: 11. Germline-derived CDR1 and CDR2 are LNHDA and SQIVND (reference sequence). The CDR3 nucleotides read TGTGCCAGTAGTATCCCCCTAGGGGGCGCGGGGAACACTGAAGCTTTCTTT. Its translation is CASSIPLGGAGNTEAFF.

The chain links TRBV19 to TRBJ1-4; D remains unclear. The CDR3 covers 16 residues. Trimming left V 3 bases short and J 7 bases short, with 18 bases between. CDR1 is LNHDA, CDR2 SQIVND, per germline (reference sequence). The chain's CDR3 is CASSIRATGGSEKLFF. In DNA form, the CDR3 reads TGTGCCAGTAGTATCCGGGCCACGGGAGGGAGTGAAAAACTGTTTTTT.

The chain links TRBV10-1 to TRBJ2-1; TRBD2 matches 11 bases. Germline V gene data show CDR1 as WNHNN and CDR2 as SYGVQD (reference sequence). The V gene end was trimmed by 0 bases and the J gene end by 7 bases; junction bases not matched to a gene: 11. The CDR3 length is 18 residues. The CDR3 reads CASSESASGRILGNEQFF. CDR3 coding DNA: TGCGCCAGCAGTGAGTCTGCTAGCGGGAGGATCCTTGGGAATGAGCAGTTCTTC.

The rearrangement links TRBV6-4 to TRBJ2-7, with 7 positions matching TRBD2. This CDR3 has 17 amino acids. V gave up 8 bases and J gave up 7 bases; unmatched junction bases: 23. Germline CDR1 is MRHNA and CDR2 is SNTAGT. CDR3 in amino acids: CASPGGGCLAGCREQYF. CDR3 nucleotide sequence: TGTGCCAGCCCAGGTGGGGGATGTTTAGCGGGTTGTAGAGAGCAGTACTTC.

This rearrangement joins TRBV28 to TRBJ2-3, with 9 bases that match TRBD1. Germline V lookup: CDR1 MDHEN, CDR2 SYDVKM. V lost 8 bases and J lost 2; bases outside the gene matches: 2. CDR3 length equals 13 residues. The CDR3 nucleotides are TGTGCCAGCCGGGACAGGGTCACAGATACGCAGTATTTT. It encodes CASRDRVTDTQYF.

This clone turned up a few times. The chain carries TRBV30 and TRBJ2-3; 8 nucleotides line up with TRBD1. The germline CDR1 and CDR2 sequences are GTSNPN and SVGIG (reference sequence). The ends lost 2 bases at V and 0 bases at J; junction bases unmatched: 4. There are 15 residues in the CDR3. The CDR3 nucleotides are TGTGCCTGGAGTATCAGACAGGGGAGCACAGATACGCAGTATTTT. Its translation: CAWSIRQGSTDTQYF.

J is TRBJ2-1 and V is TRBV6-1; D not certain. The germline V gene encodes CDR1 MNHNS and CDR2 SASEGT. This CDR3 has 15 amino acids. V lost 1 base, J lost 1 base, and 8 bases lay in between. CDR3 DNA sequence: TGTGCCAGCAGTGAAGTAACAGTATCCTACAATGAGCAGTTCTTC. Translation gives CASSEVTVSYNEQFF.

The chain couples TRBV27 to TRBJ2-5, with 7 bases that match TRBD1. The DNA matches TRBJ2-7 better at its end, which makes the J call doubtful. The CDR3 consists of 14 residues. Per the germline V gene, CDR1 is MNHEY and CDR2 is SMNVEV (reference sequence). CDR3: CASSLSGQVYEQYF. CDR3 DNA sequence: TGTGCCAGCAGTTTATCAGGACAGGTCTACGAGCAGTACTTC.

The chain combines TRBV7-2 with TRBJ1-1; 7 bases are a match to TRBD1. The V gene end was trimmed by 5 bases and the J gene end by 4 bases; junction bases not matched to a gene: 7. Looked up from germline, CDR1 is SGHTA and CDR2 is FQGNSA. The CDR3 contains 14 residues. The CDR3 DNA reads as TGTGCCAGCAGCCCCCTGACAGGGAGCACTGAAGCTTTCTTT. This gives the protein CASSPLTGSTEAFF. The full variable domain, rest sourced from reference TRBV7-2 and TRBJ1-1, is GAGVSQSPSNKVTEKGKDVELRCDPISGHTALYWYRQSLGQGLEFLIYFQGNSAPDKSGLPSDRFSAERTGGSVSTLTIQRTQQEDSAVYLCASSPLTGSTEAFFGQGTRLTVV.